A selection of T cell receptor beta chains follows, all from one sample in a study of beta chain features in type 1 diabetes. Using immunoSEQ multiplex PCR, the repertoire was profiled, and TCRdb retains in-frame clones only, with some absent. The table lists about 620,000 clones, around a sixth of them singletons. Sequencing was done on a sample of naive CD4+ T cells from blood. The receptors were gathered from a man aged 18-30 years in good health. CDR3s include the opening cysteine and the closing phenylalanine or tryptophan. Each record gives: CDR3 length, J gene, D gene, V gene, clone size, CDR3 protein, CDR3 DNA. A D gene is named only where the DNA matches it firmly. The size of a clone is reported for some rows only, either as once, few or many, or as a class for expanded clones.

CDR3 length: 13; J gene: TRBJ1-6; D gene: NA; V gene: TRBV30; clone size: few; CDR3 protein: CAWSVKDNSPLHF; CDR3 DNA: TGTGCCTGGAGTGTGAAGGACAATTCACCCCTCCACTTT
CDR3 length: 16; J gene: TRBJ1-4; D gene: NA; V gene: TRBV23-1; clone size: NA; CDR3 protein: CASSPVIVGSREKLFF; CDR3 DNA: TGCGCCAGCAGCCCTGTCATCGTGGGGTCTAGGGAAAAACTGTTTTTT
CDR3 length: 13; J gene: TRBJ1-1; D gene: NA; V gene: TRBV6-5; clone size: few; CDR3 protein: CASSFQGTSEAFF; CDR3 DNA: TGTGCCAGCAGTTTCCAAGGGACTTCTGAAGCTTTCTTT
CDR3 length: 14; J gene: TRBJ1-1; D gene: NA; V gene: TRBV7-9; clone size: NA; CDR3 protein: CASSLVVLNTEAFF; CDR3 DNA: TGTGCCAGCAGCTTAGTCGTCCTCAACACTGAAGCTTTCTTT
CDR3 length: 12; J gene: TRBJ2-1; D gene: TRBD1; V gene: TRBV10-3; clone size: few; CDR3 protein: CAIRDRVNEQFF; CDR3 DNA: TGTGCCATCAGAGACAGGGTCAATGAGCAGTTCTTC
CDR3 length: 15; J gene: TRBJ2-3; D gene: TRBD2; V gene: TRBV7-9; clone size: NA; CDR3 protein: CASTLTSGGGDTQYF; CDR3 DNA: TGTGCCAGCACCCTGACTAGCGGGGGCGGAGACACGCAGTATTTT
CDR3 length: 18; J gene: TRBJ2-6; D gene: TRBD1; V gene: TRBV7-2; clone size: few; CDR3 protein: CASSFRGTGGAGANVLTF; CDR3 DNA: TGTGCCAGCAGCTTTAGAGGGACAGGGGGCGCTGGGGCCAACGTCCTGACTTTC
CDR3 length: 19; J gene: TRBJ2-6; D gene: TRBD1; V gene: TRBV4-3; clone size: NA; CDR3 protein: CASSQVPGTGASGANVLTF; CDR3 DNA: TGCGCCAGCAGCCAAGTTCCCGGGACAGGGGCCTCTGGGGCCAACGTCCTGACTTTC
CDR3 length: 13; J gene: TRBJ1-2; D gene: TRBD1; V gene: TRBV6-5; clone size: NA; CDR3 protein: CASRPGTGEGYTF; CDR3 DNA: TGTGCCAGCAGGCCCGGGACAGGGGAAGGCTACACCTTC
CDR3 length: 12; J gene: TRBJ1-6; D gene: TRBD1; V gene: TRBV19; clone size: few; CDR3 protein: CASSTGSFTLHF; CDR3 DNA: TGTGCCAGCTCGACAGGGTCGTTCACCCTCCACTTT